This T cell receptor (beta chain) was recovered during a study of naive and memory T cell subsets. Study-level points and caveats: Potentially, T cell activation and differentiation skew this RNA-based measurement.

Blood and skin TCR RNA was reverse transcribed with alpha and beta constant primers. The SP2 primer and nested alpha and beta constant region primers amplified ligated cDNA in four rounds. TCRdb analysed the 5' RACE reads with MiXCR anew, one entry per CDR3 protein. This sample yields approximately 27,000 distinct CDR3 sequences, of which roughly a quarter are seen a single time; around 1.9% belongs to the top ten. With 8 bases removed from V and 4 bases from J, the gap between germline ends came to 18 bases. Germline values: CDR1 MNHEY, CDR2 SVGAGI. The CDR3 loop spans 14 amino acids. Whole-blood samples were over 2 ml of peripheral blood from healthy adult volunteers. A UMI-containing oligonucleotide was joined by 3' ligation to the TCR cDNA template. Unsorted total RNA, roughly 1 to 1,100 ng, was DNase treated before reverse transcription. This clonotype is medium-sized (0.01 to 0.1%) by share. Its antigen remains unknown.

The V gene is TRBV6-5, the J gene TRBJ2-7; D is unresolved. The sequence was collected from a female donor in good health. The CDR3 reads CASPGTPCKYEQYF. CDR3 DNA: TGTGCCAGCCCTGGCACACCCTGTAAATACGAGCAGTACTTC.